The clone carrying this TCR beta chain appeared a single time. PCR primers comprised 60 Vbeta and 13 Jbeta primers. Produced via immunoSEQ multiplex PCR; TCRdb's table is partial and in-frame only. The table records 150,000 to 200,000 clones, approximately 80% of them present only once. The entry originates in a study of cytomegalovirus exposure and HLA in healthy donors. Germline CDR1 reads MNHNY; CDR2 reads SVGAGI (reference sequence). The CDR3 sequence is 16 residues long. V was pared by 5 bases and J by 1 base, with 10 bases of the junction left unmatched. Sequenced: PBMCs. This sequence joins TRBV6-6 and TRBJ1-1; 7 bases are a match to TRBD1. The clonotype originates from a man aged 45-65 years in good health and CMV-seropositive. The CDR3 DNA sequence: TGTGCCAGCAGTAAGGCCACAGGGGCCTCGAACACTGAAGCTTTCTTT. Amino acids: CASSKATGASNTEAFF.